This T cell receptor (beta chain) was identified during a study of T cell repertoires in cytomegalovirus infection. As for the study in general: Selected CMV epitopes included recently identified HLA-C-restricted ones as well as well-studied HLA-B-restricted ones. Public TCR beta signatures were indicative of both CMV infection and a matching HLA type.

The study's findings and limits: The ex vivo response showed dominance by HLA-C-restricted CMV-specific TCR beta clonotypes.

TCRdb redid the calling of the reads with MiXCR, one entry per CDR3 protein. The data hold 45,000 to 65,000 distinct CDR3 sequences, with around a fifth observed a single time. As regards this clonotype: The antigen is unknown.

Germline assignment: CDR1 MNHNY and CDR2 SVGAGI (reference sequence). V gave up 6 bases and J gave up 5 bases, with 20 bases separating them. The CDR3 contains 15 residues. The clonotype originates from a human donor in good health (CMV status not recorded). Some clones in this sample may be carry-over from other donors' samples. The V call is TRBV6-6, the J call TRBJ2-7, with D possibly being TRBD1 (5 bases). Here the sequenced sample was CD8+ T cells from cultured PBMCs, taken from culture after CMV antigen stimulation. CDR3 sequence reads: CASRSGQGVNDEQYF. CDR3 DNA sequence: TGTGCCAGCAGATCCGGGCAGGGCGTGAACGACGAGCAGTACTTC.